Listed here are 20 T cell receptor beta chains from one sample, sequenced in a study of cytomegalovirus exposure and HLA in healthy donors. TCRdb's table, derived via immunoSEQ multiplex PCR, lists solely in-frame clones and lacks some. The table has 65,000 to 95,000 clones, approximately 95% seen once; the top ten hold approximately 3.5%. The source material was PBMCs. The receptor set was obtained from a man between 18 and 29 years old in good health and CMV-seronegative.

V gene TRBV25-1 combines with J gene TRBJ2-1, with D possibly TRBD1 on 5 matching bases. Between the trimmed V and J ends, which lost 2 bases and 9 bases, there was a span of 11 bases. The CDR3 has 13 residues. Per the germline V gene, CDR1 is MGHDK and CDR2 is SYGVNS. The CDR3: CASSENQGGEQFF. CDR3 nucleotides: TGTGCCAGCAGTGAAAACCAGGGCGGTGAGCAGTTCTTC.

V usage is TRBV7-8 and J usage is TRBJ1-2; TRBD1 might be the D (5 bases). Germline values: CDR1 SGHVS, CDR2 FQNEAQ. This CDR3 is built from 15 residues. The ends were cut back, 0 bases at V and 3 bases at J, with 11 bases in the middle. CDR3 loop: CASSLAGDSDYGYTF. CDR3 coding DNA: TGTGCCAGCAGCTTAGCAGGGGACTCGGACTATGGCTACACCTTC.

V usage is TRBV19 and J usage is TRBJ1-1, with D maybe TRBD1 (5 bases). The V end lost 3 bases, the J end lost 4 bases, and 12 bases lay between the germline ends. The CDR3 has 14 amino acids. The V gene's germline CDR1 is LNHDA and CDR2 SQIVND (reference sequence). CDR3 sequence reads: CASSIIGGSTEAFF. DNA of the CDR3: TGTGCCAGTAGTATCATCGGGGGTAGCACTGAAGCTTTCTTT.

The chain couples TRBV15 to TRBJ1-5; TRBD1 is a possible D gene (5 bases). Trimming shortened V by 5 bases and J by 7 bases, and 18 bases separated the two germline ends. This CDR3 is 15 amino acids long. CDR1 and CDR2 (germline): LNHNV, YYDKDF (reference sequence). The CDR3 DNA is TGTGCCACCAGCTCCTGGAGAGAGGAGGGGCAGCCCCAGCATTTT. Translation gives CATSSWREEGQPQHF.

The J gene is TRBJ2-3, the V gene TRBV9; D may be TRBD1 (5 bases). V was clipped by 4 bases and J by 0 bases, with 15 bases between them. Germline CDR1 is SGDLS and CDR2 is YYNGEE. The CDR3 covers 16 residues. In nucleotides, the CDR3 is TGTGCCAGCAGCTCTTGGACGGACACTAGCACAGATACGCAGTATTTT. The encoded protein is CASSSWTDTSTDTQYF. Based on the CDR3 plus reference TRBV9 and TRBJ2-3, the full variable domain is DSGVTQTPKHLITATGQRVTLRCSPRSGDLSVYWYQQSLDQGLQFLIQYYNGEERAKGNILERFSAQQFPDLHSELNLSSLELGDSALYFCASSSWTDTSTDTQYFGPGTRLTVL.

The chain carries TRBV27 and TRBJ2-1; D gene ambiguous. Trimming stripped 2 bases from V and 2 bases from J, with 4 bases between. Germline V lookup: CDR1 MNHEY, CDR2 SMNVEV (reference sequence). This CDR3 contains 13 residues. CDR3 nucleotide sequence: TGTGCCAGCAGTTTACTCCCCTACAATGAGCAGTTCTTC. This gives the protein CASSLLPYNEQFF.

V is TRBV30 and J is TRBJ1-1; D uncertain. The CDR3 length is 13 residues. Trimming took 1 base from V and 7 from J, leaving 13 bases between them. CDR1 GTSNPN and CDR2 SVGIG come from the germline V gene (reference sequence). In nucleotides, the CDR3 is TGTGCCTGGAGTGGTGGCAGGAACGATGAAGCTTTCTTT. Its translation is CAWSGGRNDEAFF.

This clone has a single count. The chain links TRBV19 to TRBJ1-2; D gene uncertain. The CDR3 covers 15 residues. V lost 6 bases to trimming and J lost 4 bases, with 18 bases between them. Germline-derived CDR1 and CDR2 are LNHDA and SQIVND (reference sequence). The CDR3 sequence: CASSLASGNPYGYTF. The CDR3 DNA reads as TGTGCCAGTAGCCTAGCATCGGGGAATCCCTATGGCTACACCTTC.

The rearrangement uses TRBV19 and TRBJ2-2; D ambiguous. Between the trimmed V and J ends, which lost 0 bases and 6 bases, there was a span of 11 bases. CDR3 length: 15 residues. CDR1 and CDR2 from the germline V gene are LNHDA and SQIVND (reference sequence). DNA of the CDR3: TGTGCCAGTAGTATAGATATTGCTACTCCCGGGGAGCTGTTTTTT. It encodes CASSIDIATPGELFF.

This clone was detected only once. The chain carries TRBV13 and TRBJ1-3; tentative D call: TRBD1 (5 bases). V was cut by 1 base and J by 4 bases, with 11 bases left in between. The CDR3 totals 15 residues. Germline V gene data show CDR1 as PRHDT and CDR2 as FYEKMQ (reference sequence). CDR3 amino acids: CASSLAGYLGNTIYF. CDR3 nucleotide sequence: TGTGCCAGCAGCTTAGCAGGGTATTTGGGAAACACCATATATTTT.

The chain carries TRBV5-4 and TRBJ2-5; D is perhaps TRBD1 (5 bases). The V gene lost 4 bases and the J gene lost 0 bases, with 13 bases spanning the gap. Germline V lookup: CDR1 SGHNT, CDR2 YYREEE (reference sequence). The CDR3 runs 15 residues. CDR3 nucleotide sequence: TGTGCCAGCAGCCCCCCCGGCAGGGACCAAGAGACCCAGTACTTC. Its protein is CASSPPGRDQETQYF.

The V call is TRBV15, the J call TRBJ2-2, with D possibly being TRBD2 (6 bases). The CDR3 is made up of 15 amino acids. Trimming pared 0 bases from V and 6 bases from J, leaving 11 bases between. Germline CDR1 reads LNHNV; CDR2 reads YYDKDF (reference sequence). This CDR3 is CATSRDGEAPGELFF. In DNA, the CDR3 is TGTGCCACCAGCAGAGATGGGGAGGCCCCCGGGGAGCTGTTTTTT.

V is TRBV6-1 and J is TRBJ2-7; the D is unclear. CDR1 MNHNS and CDR2 SASEGT come from the germline V gene. The CDR3 sequence is 12 residues long. V lost 6 bases, J lost 7 bases, and 13 bases lay in between. The CDR3 coding sequence is TGTGCCAGCAGATCGGGTCCTTGGGAGCAGTACTTC. Translated, it gives CASRSGPWEQYF.

V gene TRBV19 combines with J gene TRBJ2-1; 11 bases agree with TRBD1. The CDR3 has 16 residues. The germline V gene encodes CDR1 LNHDA and CDR2 SQIVND (reference sequence). V dropped 4 bases and J dropped 4; count of bases not matched to a gene: 6. CDR3 DNA sequence: TGTGCCAGTAGTAGGACAGGGGGCTTTTTTTACAATGAGCAGTTCTTC. It specifies CASSRTGGFFYNEQFF.

The chain combines TRBV4-2 with TRBJ1-1, with D possibly matching TRBD1 (5 bases). This CDR3 comprises 15 residues. Looked up from germline, CDR1 is LGHNA and CDR2 is YNFKEQ. With 4 bases removed from V and 0 bases from J, the gap between germline ends came to 12 bases. CDR3: CASSPMAGLNTEAFF. The CDR3 bases are TGTGCCAGCAGCCCCATGGCAGGGCTGAACACTGAAGCTTTCTTT.

The CDR3 sequence: CASSEGDSSYEQYF. The CDR3 nucleotides are TGTGCCAGCAGTGAGGGGGACAGCTCCTACGAGCAGTACTTC. This chain joins TRBV6-1 and TRBJ2-7; 7 positions match TRBD1. Unmatched junction bases numbered 2, after V lost 3 bases and J lost 0 bases. Per germline, CDR1 MNHNS and CDR2 SASEGT. CDR3 length: 14 residues.

The chain uses TRBV19 and TRBJ1-1; D is possibly TRBD1 (5 bases). This CDR3 spans 15 amino acids. Trimming left V 1 base short and J 0 bases short, with 9 bases between. Per germline, CDR1 LNHDA and CDR2 SQIVND (reference sequence). This chain's CDR3 is CASSIGRRVNTEAFF. Written as DNA, the CDR3 is TGTGCCAGTAGTATAGGCCGCAGGGTGAACACTGAAGCTTTCTTT. The whole variable domain, remainder taken from reference TRBV19 and TRBJ1-1, is DGGITQSPKYLFRKEGQNVTLSCEQNLNHDAMYWYRQDPGQGLRLIYYSQIVNDFQKGDIAEGYSVSREKKESFPLTVTSAQKNPTAFYLCASSIGRRVNTEAFFGQGTRLTVV.

The V call is TRBV4-2, the J call TRBJ2-5; 9 bases are a match to TRBD2. Germline CDR1 is LGHNA and CDR2 is YNFKEQ. V lost 0 bases, J lost 3 bases, and 5 bases stayed unmatched. The CDR3 is 16 amino acids. The CDR3 reads CASSQEGGGVKETQYF. In nucleotides, the CDR3 is TGTGCCAGCAGCCAAGAGGGCGGGGGGGTGAAAGAGACCCAGTACTTC.

The rearrangement joins TRBV7-9 to TRBJ2-7; D gene unclear. The CDR3 loop spans 14 amino acids. CDR1 is SEHNR and CDR2 is FQNEAQ in the germline V gene (reference sequence). V lost 5 bases to trimming and J lost 4 bases, with 15 bases between them. The CDR3 DNA is TGTGCCAGCAGCCCCCCCCTCTCGACATACGAGCAGTACTTC. It yields the protein CASSPPLSTYEQYF.

This sequence joins TRBV9 and TRBJ1-2, with D maybe TRBD1 (6 bases). The CDR3 length is 16 residues. Germline CDR1 reads SGDLS; CDR2 reads YYNGEE. V lost 3 bases and J 2 bases, leaving 17 bases between the germline ends. CDR3 nucleotide sequence: TGTGCCAGCAGCGCATGGGGAGGGGGAGGAAACTATGGCTACACCTTC. The encoded protein is CASSAWGGGGNYGYTF.